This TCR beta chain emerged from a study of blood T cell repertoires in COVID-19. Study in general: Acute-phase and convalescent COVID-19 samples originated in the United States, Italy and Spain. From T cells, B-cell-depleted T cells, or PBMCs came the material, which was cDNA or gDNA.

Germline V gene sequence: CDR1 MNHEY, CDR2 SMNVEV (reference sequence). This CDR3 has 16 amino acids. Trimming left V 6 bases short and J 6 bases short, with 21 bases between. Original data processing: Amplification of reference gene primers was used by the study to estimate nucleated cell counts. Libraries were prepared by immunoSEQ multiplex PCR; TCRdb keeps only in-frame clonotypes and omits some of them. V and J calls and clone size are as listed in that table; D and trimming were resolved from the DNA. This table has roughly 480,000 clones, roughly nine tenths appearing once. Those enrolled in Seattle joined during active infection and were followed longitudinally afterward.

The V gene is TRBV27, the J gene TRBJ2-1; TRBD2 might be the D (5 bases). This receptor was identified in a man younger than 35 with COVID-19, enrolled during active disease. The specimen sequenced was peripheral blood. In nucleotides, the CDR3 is TGTGCCAGCAGCAGCAGGCGGGTCGACCTCACCAATGAGCAGTTCTTC. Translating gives CASSSRRVDLTNEQFF.